The 29 T cell receptor beta chains below were found in one sample sequenced in a study of blood T cell repertoires in COVID-19. Clones were sequenced by immunoSEQ multiplex PCR, and TCRdb holds only the in-frame ones, with some missing. This sample yields hundreds of thousands of clones, of which around 91% are seen a single time; around 3.5% belongs to the top ten. The sequencing input was peripheral blood. These receptors all stem from a woman between 18 and 30 years old who had recovered from COVID-19.

The chain joins TRBV19 to TRBJ2-1; TRBD2 aligns across 14 bases. The germline V gene encodes CDR1 LNHDA and CDR2 SQIVND (reference sequence). The ends lost 5 bases at V and 0 bases at J; junction bases unmatched: 3. This CDR3 has 17 residues. The CDR3 region has the DNA TGTGCCAGTAGTGTCGGGACTAGCGGGAGCTCCTACAATGAGCAGTTCTTC. This gives the protein CASSVGTSGSSYNEQFF.

The rearrangement joins TRBV6-2 or TRBV6-3 to TRBJ2-5, with D perhaps matching TRBD2 (6 bases). This CDR3 has 15 residues. Between the trimmed V and J ends, which lost 6 bases and 1 base, there was a span of 15 bases. Germline CDR1 and CDR2: MNHEY and SVGEGT. Here the CDR3 DNA reads TGTGCCAGCAGCCCTCTCGGGCGGGGCCAAGAGACCCAGTACTTC. Translation: CASSPLGRGQETQYF.

The chain employs TRBV13 and TRBJ1-6; tentative D call: TRBD1 (5 bases). Germline V gene sequence: CDR1 PRHDT, CDR2 FYEKMQ (reference sequence). V was shortened by 3 bases and J by 7 bases, with 13 bases between the two germline ends. There are 15 residues in the CDR3. The CDR3 DNA is TGTGCCAGCAGCTTGAAAGCGGGGCGGAATTCACCCCTCCACTTT. Encoded protein: CASSLKAGRNSPLHF.

This clone was recorded only once. The rearrangement links TRBV11-3 to TRBJ2-1; 7 positions agree with TRBD2. J lost 3 bases, V lost 4 bases, and 6 bases had no gene match. CDR3 length: 15 amino acids. Per the germline V gene, CDR1 is SGHNT and CDR2 is YENEEA. The CDR3 spells CASSYGAGFYNEQFF. Written as DNA, the CDR3 is TGTGCCAGCAGCTATGGAGCGGGGTTCTACAATGAGCAGTTCTTC.

The gene calls are TRBV25-1 and TRBJ2-7, with unresolved D. V dropped 8 bases and J dropped 7 bases, with 21 bases sitting between them. Germline V gene data show CDR1 as MGHDK and CDR2 as SYGVNS. The CDR3 is 14 residues long. The DNA for the CDR3 is TGTGCCAGCTCGATTCAAGTCTATGGTTGGGAGCAGTACGTC. It specifies CASSIQVYGWEQYV.

The chain links TRBV30 to TRBJ1-1; 7 bases map to TRBD1. The ends lost 2 bases at V and 4 bases at J; junction bases unmatched: 13. The CDR3 has 16 residues. Germline CDR1 GTSNPN, CDR2 SVGIG (reference sequence). CDR3 sequence: CAWSSKTGWGRTEAFF. The CDR3 region has the DNA TGTGCCTGGAGTAGTAAGACAGGGTGGGGCCGCACTGAAGCTTTCTTT.

J is TRBJ1-3 and V is TRBV6-5; 7 bases are shared with TRBD1. Trimming took 6 bases from V and 6 from J; bases not matched to a gene: 8. The V gene's germline CDR1 is MNHEY and CDR2 SVGAGI. The CDR3 has 14 amino acids. The DNA of the CDR3 is TGTGCCAGCAGCCGAGGACAGGACCAAAACACCATATATTTT. Its protein product is CASSRGQDQNTIYF.

CDR3 amino acids: CASSLAGTGDTEAFF. CDR3 coding DNA: TGTGCCAGCAGCTTGGCCGGGACAGGTGATACTGAAGCTTTCTTT. The chain uses TRBV5-5 and TRBJ1-1; TRBD1 matches 8 bases. V trimming: 0 bases; J trimming: 5 bases; junction bases outside the gene matches: 6. Germline-derived CDR1 and CDR2 are SGHKS and YYEKEE (reference sequence). This CDR3 has 15 residues.

The rearrangement joins TRBV18 to TRBJ1-5; no firm D call. V lost 5 bases and J lost 1, with 12 bases in between. Germline V gene lookup returns CDR1 KGHSH and CDR2 LQKENI. The length of the CDR3 is 15 residues. CDR3 loop: CASSLVGQSNQPQHF. CDR3 DNA: TGTGCCAGCTCATTGGTGGGCCAGAGCAATCAGCCCCAGCATTTT. The entire variable domain, with the rest obtained from reference TRBV18 and TRBJ1-5, is as follows: NAGVMQNPRHLVRRRGQEARLRCSPMKGHSHVYWYRQLPEEGLKFMVYLQKENIIDESGMPKERFSAEFPKEGPSILRIQQVVRGDSAAYFCASSLVGQSNQPQHFGDGTRLSIL.

This sequence joins TRBV12-3 or TRBV12-4 and TRBJ1-2, with D possibly matching TRBD1 (6 bases). V lost 5 bases, J lost 5 bases, and 9 bases lay in between. This CDR3 has 12 amino acids. The CDR3 nucleotides read TGTGCCAGCAGTCCAGGGGATTATGGCTACACCTTC. Translated, it gives CASSPGDYGYTF.

CDR3 nucleotides: TGTGCCAGCAGCCCCGGACTAGCGGATTACAATGAGCAGTTCTTC. The encoded protein is CASSPGLADYNEQFF. V gene TRBV3-1 (or the pseudogene TRBV3-2) combines with J gene TRBJ2-1; 10 bases match TRBD2. The CDR3 is 15 residues long. V dropped 4 bases and J dropped 4; count of bases not matched to a gene: 4. The V gene's germline CDR1 is LGHDT and CDR2 YNNKEL (reference sequence).

The chain is built from TRBV19 and TRBJ1-1; TRBD1 matches 10 bases. The V and J ends lost 4 bases and 4 bases, in that order; junction bases with no gene match: 9. Germline loops: CDR1 LNHDA, CDR2 SQIVND (reference sequence). The CDR3 has 16 residues. CDR3 amino acids: CASSRLDRGRVTEAFF. The CDR3 DNA is TGTGCCAGTAGTAGGCTAGACAGGGGGCGAGTCACTGAAGCTTTCTTT. The full variable domain, in which reference TRBV19 and TRBJ1-1 provide the parts outside the CDR3, is DGGITQSPKYLFRKEGQNVTLSCEQNLNHDAMYWYRQDPGQGLRLIYYSQIVNDFQKGDIAEGYSVSREKKESFPLTVTSAQKNPTAFYLCASSRLDRGRVTEAFFGQGTRLTVV.

Only a few counts were recorded for this clone. The V call is TRBV27, the J call TRBJ1-1, with 7 positions matching TRBD1. Germline lookup yields CDR1 MNHEY and CDR2 SMNVEV (reference sequence). The CDR3 extends over 13 amino acids. V lost 6 bases, J lost 4 bases, and 5 bases stayed unmatched. The CDR3 sequence: CASRLQGSTEAFF. CDR3 DNA sequence: TGTGCCAGCAGATTACAGGGGAGCACTGAAGCTTTCTTT.

The rearrangement uses TRBV2 and TRBJ1-2; perhaps TRBD1 as D (5 bases). Germline CDR1 is SNHLY and CDR2 is FYNNEI. V was cut by 3 bases and J by 0 bases, with 23 bases left in between. The CDR3 has 19 residues. The CDR3 nucleotides read TGTGCCAGCAGTGAGTCGGGTCGGGGGGGAAAGGCAGCTAACTATGGCTACACCTTC. As protein: CASSESGRGGKAANYGYTF. The full variable domain, completed using reference TRBV2 and TRBJ1-2, is EPEVTQTPSHQVTQMGQEVILRCVPISNHLYFYWYRQILGQKVEFLVSFYNNEISEKSEIFDDQFSVERPDGSNFTLKIRSTKLEDSAMYFCASSESGRGGKAANYGYTFGSGTRLTVV.

The genes are TRBV18 and TRBJ2-1, with a tentative D call TRBD1 (5 bases). Germline V lookup: CDR1 KGHSH, CDR2 LQKENI. Trimming took 3 bases from V and 0 from J, leaving 12 bases between them. The CDR3 totals 16 residues. The CDR3 DNA reads as TGTGCCAGCTCACCTGGACAACTGAGCTCCTACAATGAGCAGTTCTTC. It is translated as CASSPGQLSSYNEQFF.

This clone has a single count. The CDR3 loop is CASRPRGGYTF. CDR3 bases: TGTGCCAGCAGACCCAGGGGAGGCTACACCTTC. This chain uses TRBV2 with TRBJ1-2; TRBD1 is a possible D gene (6 bases). This CDR3 is built from 11 residues. Germline lookup yields CDR1 SNHLY and CDR2 FYNNEI. V shed 6 bases and J shed 8 bases, with 10 bases lying between them.

The V call is TRBV15, the J call TRBJ2-2, with a possible D match to TRBD2 (6 bases). V shed 8 bases and J shed 1 base, with 14 bases lying between them. Germline CDR1 is LNHNV and CDR2 is YYDKDF (reference sequence). There are 15 residues in the CDR3. The CDR3 region has the DNA TGTGCCACCTCCTCGGCGGGGCAGAACACCGGGGAGCTGTTTTTT. It translates to CATSSAGQNTGELFF.

This chain uses TRBV6-5 with TRBJ2-3, with 7 bases fitting TRBD2. The CDR3 has 15 residues. Germline V gene lookup returns CDR1 MNHEY and CDR2 SVGAGI. V lost 0 bases to trimming and J lost 5 bases; unmatched junction nucleotides: 5. CDR3 DNA: TGTGCCAGCAGTTACTCGGTGGGGGGGGGAGATACGCAGTATTTT. Encoded protein: CASSYSVGGGDTQYF.

The V and J genes are TRBV9 and TRBJ1-2, with a tentative D call TRBD1 (5 bases). Germline CDR1 SGDLS, CDR2 YYNGEE. The CDR3 spans 14 residues. V was cut by 2 bases and J by 4 bases, with 12 bases left in between. The chain's CDR3 is CASSVDAGFYGYTF. For the CDR3, the DNA is TGTGCCAGCAGCGTTGACGCAGGGTTCTATGGCTACACCTTC.

The genes are TRBV9 and TRBJ2-2; TRBD2 matches 10 bases. J was trimmed by 3 bases and V by 3 bases; bases with no gene match: 2. This CDR3 is built from 15 residues. From germline, CDR1 is SGDLS and CDR2 YYNGEE. The CDR3 DNA reads TGTGCCAGCAGCGCGCTAGCGGGGGACACCGGGGAGCTGTTTTTT. Protein product: CASSALAGDTGELFF.

The chain recombines TRBV15 with TRBJ1-2; possibly TRBD1 for D (6 bases). Germline V gene data show CDR1 as LNHNV and CDR2 as YYDKDF (reference sequence). The CDR3 spans 14 residues. Trimming removed 4 bases at V and 4 bases at J, with 13 bases between. CDR3 amino acids: CATSTQGQSYGYTF. CDR3 DNA: TGTGCCACCAGCACCCAGGGACAATCCTATGGCTACACCTTC. The full variable domain, rest sourced from reference TRBV15 and TRBJ1-2, is DAMVIQNPRYQVTQFGKPVTLSCSQTLNHNVMYWYQQKSSQAPKLLFHYYDKDFNNEADTPDNFQSRRPNTSFCFLDIRSPGLGDTAMYLCATSTQGQSYGYTFGSGTRLTVV.

The V gene is TRBV18, the J gene TRBJ2-1; 11 nucleotides match TRBD2. J gave up 7 bases and V 2 bases, and 10 bases lay outside the gene matches. The CDR3 totals 17 residues. Germline V gives CDR1 KGHSH, CDR2 LQKENI. In DNA, the CDR3 is TGTGCCAGCTCACCAAGGACTAGCGGGTTCGGTGGGAATGAGCAGTTCTTC. Translated: CASSPRTSGFGGNEQFF.

The chain links TRBV5-6 to TRBJ1-1; maybe TRBD1 (6 bases). V was trimmed by 2 bases and J by 3 bases, leaving 23 bases between them. There are 18 residues in the CDR3. Germline values: CDR1 SGHDT, CDR2 YYEEEE. In nucleotides, the CDR3 is TGTGCCAGCAGCTTTAGGCCCTCAGGGGTTAGCAGGTACACTGAAGCTTTCTTT. It yields the protein CASSFRPSGVSRYTEAFF.

V usage is TRBV5-1 and J usage is TRBJ1-4; a possible D gene is TRBD1 (5 bases). The CDR3 extends over 16 amino acids. Per germline, CDR1 SGHRS and CDR2 YFSETQ. Deletions cut 2 bases from V and 3 bases from J, with 14 bases between. The CDR3 coding sequence is TGCGCCAGCAGCTTTTTGGGGGACTCAGCTAATGAAAAACTGTTTTTT. Translating gives CASSFLGDSANEKLFF.

This clone has a handful of counts. The DNA of the CDR3 is TGTGCCAGCAGAGTTACTAACCAGAACACTGAAGCTTTCTTT. It is translated as CASRVTNQNTEAFF. This sequence joins TRBV6-4 and TRBJ1-1; D gene unclear. V was clipped by 6 bases and J by 1 base, with 12 bases between them. The CDR3 totals 14 residues. CDR1 and CDR2 from the germline V gene are MRHNA and SNTAGT.

This clone was observed a single time. The V call is TRBV12-5, the J call TRBJ1-5; maybe TRBD1 (6 bases). Trimming stripped 5 bases from V and 6 bases from J, with 14 bases between. CDR1 and CDR2 from the germline V gene are LGHNT and FRNRAP. The CDR3 runs 14 residues. The CDR3 nucleotides are TGTGCTAGTGGTCTCTCACAGGGCCCTCAGCCCCAGCATTTT. Its protein product is CASGLSQGPQPQHF.

Here the CDR3 reads CASSYGLNYGYTF. CDR3 nucleotides: TGTGCCAGCAGTTACGGCCTTAACTATGGCTACACCTTC. V and J are TRBV6-5 and TRBJ1-2; D remains unclear. The CDR3 contains 13 residues. Trimming stripped 2 bases from V and 1 base from J, with 5 bases between. In germline, CDR1 is MNHEY, CDR2 SVGAGI.

The chain carries TRBV7-8 and TRBJ2-3; perhaps TRBD2 as D (5 bases). The CDR3 extends over 17 amino acids. Looked up from germline, CDR1 is SGHVS and CDR2 is FQNEAQ. V lost 6 bases and J 3 bases, leaving 22 bases between the germline ends. The CDR3 spells CASRRSYLGLQTDTQYF. CDR3 bases: TGTGCCAGCAGGCGGAGCTACTTAGGACTTCAGACAGATACGCAGTATTTT.

The V gene is TRBV5-1, the J gene TRBJ1-1; TRBD1 aligns across 9 bases. Germline assignment: CDR1 SGHRS and CDR2 YFSETQ. The V and J ends lost 3 bases and 7 bases, in that order; junction bases with no gene match: 10. The CDR3 is 15 residues long. The CDR3 DNA reads as TGCGCCAGCAGCTCCTCTCGCGGGACAGGGAATGAAGCTTTCTTT. Residues: CASSSSRGTGNEAFF. Drawing the rest from reference TRBV5-1 and TRBJ1-1, the complete variable domain is KAGVTQTPRYLIKTRGQQVTLSCSPISGHRSVSWYQQTPGQGLQFLFEYFSETQRNKGNFPGRFSGRQFSNSRSEMNVSTLELGDSALYLCASSSSRGTGNEAFFGQGTRLTVV.